These T cell receptor beta chains were read from a single sample in a study of blood T cell repertoires in COVID-19. Clones were sequenced by immunoSEQ multiplex PCR, and TCRdb holds only the in-frame ones, with some missing. This sample has roughly 200,000 clones, with about 86% found just once. The sequenced sample was PBMCs or T cells enriched from blood (not recorded which). The source is a woman aged 25 to 39 who had been exposed to COVID-19. The CDR3 runs from the conserved cysteine through the conserved F or W. D genes are given only for firm matches. Expanded clones get a size class; other rows say once, few or many, or leave the size out.

clone size	V gene	J gene	D gene	CDR3 DNA	CDR3 protein
few	TRBV6-2/TRBV6-3	TRBJ1-6	NA	TGTGCCAGCAGTTCGTCGGGGGGCGCTTATAATTCACCCCTCCACTTT	CASSSSGGAYNSPLHF
once	TRBV4-2	TRBJ2-7	TRBD2	TGTGCCAGCAGCCAACCACTAGCGGGGGGGCCAGGCTACGAGCAGTACTTC	CASSQPLAGGPGYEQYF
few	TRBV7-8	TRBJ1-1	NA	TGTGCCAGCAGTATGGGGGCGTACACTGAAGCTTTCTTT	CASSMGAYTEAFF
NA	TRBV19	TRBJ1-1	NA	TGTGCCAGTAGTATAGAGGTCTCCAGGAACACTGAAGCTTTCTTT	CASSIEVSRNTEAFF
NA	TRBV12-3/TRBV12-4	TRBJ1-2	NA	TGTGCCAGCAGCTTCCGGCGGACACCCACCTACACCTTC	CASSFRRTPTYTF
NA	TRBV6-5	TRBJ1-2	TRBD1	TGTGCCAGCAGTTACGTCGACAGGGGGCCAAGTAATGGCTACACCTTC	CASSYVDRGPSNGYTF
NA	TRBV9	TRBJ1-1	TRBD1	TGTGCCAGCAGCGCCGGACAGGGCTTCTCGAACACTGAAGCTTTCTTT	CASSAGQGFSNTEAFF
NA	TRBV6-5	TRBJ2-1	TRBD2	TGTGCCAGCAGTTACCTCGGTAGCGGGGGGTCCGAGCAGTTCTTC	CASSYLGSGGSEQFF
NA	TRBV15	TRBJ1-2	TRBD1	TGTGCCACCAGCAGAGGGACAGGGGGAAACTATGGCTACACCTTC	CATSRGTGGNYGYTF
NA	TRBV12-3/TRBV12-4	TRBJ1-1	NA	TGTGCCAGCAGTTTAGGCCCCGGGACTGAAGCTTTCTTT	CASSLGPGTEAFF